The 16 T cell receptor beta chains below were found in one sample sequenced in a study of graft-versus-host responses after intestinal transplantation. The repertoire was sequenced with immunoSEQ multiplex PCR; TCRdb's copy has only in-frame clones and lacks some. The data contain about 90,000 clones, around 84% of them singletons. No antigens are known for them. Material: unstimulated CD4+ T cells sorted from spleen or lymph node cells, obtained before intestinal transplant. Receptors originate from a human donor who received an intestinal transplant.

The rearrangement joins TRBV19 to TRBJ2-2; TRBD2 agrees at 7 bases. The CDR3 covers 19 residues. CDR1 and CDR2 from the germline V gene are LNHDA and SQIVND (reference sequence). J gave up 0 bases and V 4 bases, and 14 bases lay outside the gene matches. CDR3 nucleotide sequence: TGTGCCAGTAGTAAAATAGGGTTCAGCGGGATCGCGAACACCGGGGAGCTGTTTTTT. It translates to CASSKIGFSGIANTGELFF.

The genes are TRBV29-1 and TRBJ2-5; 8 nucleotides line up with TRBD1. V lost 5 bases, J lost 4 bases, and 3 bases stayed unmatched. There are 12 residues in the CDR3. Germline assignment: CDR1 SQVTM and CDR2 ANQGSEA. CDR3 coding DNA: TGCAGCGTTTCGACAGGGGCAGAGACCCAGTACTTC. Translated: CSVSTGAETQYF.

This chain connects TRBV14 to TRBJ2-5, with 12 bases lining up with TRBD2. J lost 3 bases, V lost 4 bases, and 3 bases had no gene match. In germline, CDR1 is SGHDN, CDR2 FVKESK. The CDR3 extends over 15 amino acids. The CDR3 nucleotides are TGTGCCAGCAGCCTCAGACTAGCGGGGGAAGAGACCCAGTACTTC. This encodes CASSLRLAGEETQYF.

Concerning this clone: Germline and junction disagree at one end, which may indicate a read error. The chain has TRBV28 and TRBJ1-2; no definite D call. This CDR3 has 14 amino acids. Germline CDR1 MDHEN, CDR2 SYDVKM. The CDR3 DNA reads TGTGCCGGCAGTTCCCCCCACAGCAACTATGGCTACACCTTC. This gives the protein CAGSSPHSNYGYTF.

The CDR3 here is CASTPGTGNYGYTF. The CDR3 region has the DNA TGTGCCAGCACCCCCGGGACAGGGAACTATGGCTACACCTTC. The chain combines TRBV7-9 with TRBJ1-2, with 9 nucleotides matching TRBD1. Per the germline V gene, CDR1 is SEHNR and CDR2 is FQNEAQ (reference sequence). This CDR3 spans 14 amino acids. V shed 7 bases, J shed 2 bases, and the junction held 5 bases outside the gene matches.

The chain uses TRBV7-3 and TRBJ2-7; a possible D gene is TRBD2 (5 bases). CDR1 and CDR2 from the germline V gene are SGHTA and FQGTGA. CDR3 length: 15 residues. Trimming stripped 5 bases from V and 5 bases from J, with 19 bases between. The CDR3 spells CASSPRILLVNEQYF. The CDR3 DNA reads as TGTGCCAGCAGCCCGCGTATTTTACTAGTAAACGAGCAGTACTTC.

This chain links TRBV5-6 with TRBJ2-3, with 8 bases identical to TRBD1. There are 15 residues in the CDR3. V gave up 4 bases and J gave up 5 bases; unmatched junction bases: 9. CDR1 SGHDT and CDR2 YYEEEE come from the germline V gene. CDR3 loop: CASSAATGAKDTQYF. In nucleotides, the CDR3 is TGTGCCAGCAGCGCAGCGACAGGGGCGAAAGATACGCAGTATTTT. The full variable domain, completed using reference TRBV5-6 and TRBJ2-3, is DAGVTQSPTHLIKTRGQQVTLRCSPKSGHDTVSWYQQALGQGPQFIFQYYEEEERQRGNFPDRFSGHQFPNYSSELNVNALLLGDSALYLCASSAATGAKDTQYFGPGTRLTVL.

Of note for this clone: Other DNA sequences within the sample encode an identical CDR3. The chain links TRBV5-1 to TRBJ2-3; no clear D. Trimming shortened V by 0 bases and J by 1 base, and 6 bases separated the two germline ends. The CDR3 has 14 residues. Germline V lookup: CDR1 SGHRS, CDR2 YFSETQ. This CDR3 is CASSLDRGTDTQYF. The CDR3 DNA reads as TGCGCCAGCAGCTTGGATCGGGGCACAGATACGCAGTATTTT.

This chain connects TRBV19 to TRBJ2-7; TRBD1 aligns across 8 bases. The V and J ends lost 6 bases and 2 bases, in that order; junction bases with no gene match: 3. Germline loops: CDR1 LNHDA, CDR2 SQIVND (reference sequence). There are 13 residues in the CDR3. CDR3 loop: CASSPGQAYEQYF. As DNA, the CDR3 is TGTGCCAGTAGCCCGGGACAGGCCTACGAGCAGTACTTC.

The table lists this clone with a count of one. The chain recombines TRBV7-9 with TRBJ2-1; TRBD2 matches at 12 bases. Germline values: CDR1 SEHNR, CDR2 FQNEAQ (reference sequence). The CDR3 has 16 residues. The V segment lost 4 bases and the J segment 9 bases; nucleotides outside the gene matches: 10. The CDR3 here is CASSSTGLAGWGEQFF. The CDR3 DNA reads as TGTGCCAGCAGCTCTACCGGACTAGCGGGGTGGGGTGAGCAGTTCTTC. The full variable domain, its missing parts supplied by reference TRBV7-9 and TRBJ2-1, is DTGVSQNPRHKITKRGQNVTFRCDPISEHNRLYWYRQTLGQGPEFLTYFQNEAQLEKSRLLSDRFSAERPKGSFSTLEIQRTEQGDSAMYLCASSSTGLAGWGEQFFGPGTRLTVL.

This clone was seen just once. CDR3 sequence reads: CASRPGHQLNTEAFF. As DNA, the CDR3 is TGTGCCAGTAGACCGGGACACCAATTGAACACTGAAGCTTTCTTT. The gene calls are TRBV19 and TRBJ1-1; D is perhaps TRBD1 (6 bases). The CDR3 contains 15 residues. Germline CDR1 LNHDA, CDR2 SQIVND (reference sequence). The V end lost 6 bases, the J end lost 0 bases, and 14 bases lay between the germline ends.

The V gene is TRBV29-1, the J gene TRBJ1-1; possible D gene TRBD1, 5 bases. V lost 1 base and J lost 4, with 13 bases in between. CDR1 is SQVTM and CDR2 is ANQGSEA in the germline V gene. CDR3 length: 14 residues. The CDR3 reads CSVEGTYDSTEAFF. As DNA, the CDR3 is TGCAGCGTTGAAGGTACTTACGACAGCACTGAAGCTTTCTTT.

J is TRBJ2-7 and V is TRBV2, with TRBD1 identical over 7 bases. After removal of 5 bases from V and 3 bases from J, the junction contained 7 bases not matched to a gene. The CDR3 runs to 14 residues. Germline V gives CDR1 SNHLY, CDR2 FYNNEI. Here the CDR3 DNA reads TGTGCCAGCAGTCCGACAGGGCAGCTCTACGAGCAGTACTTC. Translated, it gives CASSPTGQLYEQYF.

The rearrangement links TRBV27 to TRBJ2-3, with 10 bases lining up with TRBD1. The germline CDR1 and CDR2 sequences are MNHEY and SMNVEV (reference sequence). Trimming at V came to 5 bases and at J to 2 bases, leaving 7 bases not matched to a gene. The CDR3 has 16 residues. The CDR3 loop is CASSAWTGGFTDTQYF. The CDR3, as DNA: TGTGCCAGCAGTGCCTGGACAGGGGGATTCACAGATACGCAGTATTTT.

Only a few counts were recorded for this clone. This chain links TRBV19 with TRBJ2-1; D may be TRBD2 (6 bases). CDR1 is LNHDA and CDR2 is SQIVND in the germline V gene (reference sequence). The CDR3 extends over 17 amino acids. Between the trimmed V and J ends, which lost 3 bases and 2 bases, there was a span of 17 bases. CDR3 nucleotide sequence: TGTGCCAGTAGTATGCGACTAGGAGGAGGCCCCTACAATGAGCAGTTCTTC. Translating it yields CASSMRLGGGPYNEQFF.

This clone was counted a few times. The rearrangement uses TRBV30 and TRBJ1-4; 8 bases match TRBD1. The length of the CDR3 is 12 residues. V dropped 4 bases and J dropped 11; count of bases not matched to a gene: 6. The germline CDR1 and CDR2 sequences are GTSNPN and SVGIG (reference sequence). The CDR3 spells CAWTPRTGKLFF. CDR3 coding DNA: TGTGCCTGGACCCCCAGGACAGGGAAACTGTTTTTT. The whole variable domain, remainder taken from reference TRBV30 and TRBJ1-4, is SQTIHQWPATLVQPVGSPLSLECTVEGTSNPNLYWYRQAAGRGLQLLFYSVGIGQISSEVPQNLSASRPQDRQFILSSKKLLLSDSGFYLCAWTPRTGKLFFGSGTQLSVL.